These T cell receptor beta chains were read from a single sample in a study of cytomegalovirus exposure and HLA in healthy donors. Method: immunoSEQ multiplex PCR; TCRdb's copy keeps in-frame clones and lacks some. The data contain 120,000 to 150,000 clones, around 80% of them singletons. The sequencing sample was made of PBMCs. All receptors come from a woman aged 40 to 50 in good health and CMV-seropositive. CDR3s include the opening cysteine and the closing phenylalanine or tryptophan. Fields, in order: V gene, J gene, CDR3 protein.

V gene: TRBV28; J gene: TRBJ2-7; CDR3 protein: CASSLTSGSSYEQYF
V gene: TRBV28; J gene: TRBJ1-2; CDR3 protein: CASRSPDRVGGYTF
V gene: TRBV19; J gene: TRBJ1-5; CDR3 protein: CASHTGYSNQPQHF
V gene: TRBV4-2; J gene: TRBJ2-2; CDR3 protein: CASSQVGSGSTPGELFF
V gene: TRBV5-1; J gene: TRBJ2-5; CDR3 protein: CASSLWSLSRETQYF
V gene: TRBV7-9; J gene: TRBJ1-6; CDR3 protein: CASSSPQGNSPLHF
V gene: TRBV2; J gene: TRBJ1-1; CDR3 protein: CASSQWQGTSEAFF
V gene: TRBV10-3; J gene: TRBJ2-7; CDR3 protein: CAISGASGYEQYF
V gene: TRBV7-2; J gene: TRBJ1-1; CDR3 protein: CASSSARGTEAFF
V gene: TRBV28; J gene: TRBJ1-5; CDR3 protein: CASFRQGGNQPQHF
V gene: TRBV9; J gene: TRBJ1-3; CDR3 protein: CASSRDIPSGNTIYF
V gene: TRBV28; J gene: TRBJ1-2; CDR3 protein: CASSTAGTGIGYGYTF
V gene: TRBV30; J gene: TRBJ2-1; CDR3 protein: CAWTISGGPNEQFF
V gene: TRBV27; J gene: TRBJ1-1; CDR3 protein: CASSLVGAAEAFF
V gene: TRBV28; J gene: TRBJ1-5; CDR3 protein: CASSSQDRASQPQHF
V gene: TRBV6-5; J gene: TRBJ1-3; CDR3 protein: CASSPLGQVTDTIYF
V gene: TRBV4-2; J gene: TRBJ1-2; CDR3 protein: CASSPPEGEYGYTF
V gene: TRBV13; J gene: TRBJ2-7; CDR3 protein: CATYQSGATTYEQYF
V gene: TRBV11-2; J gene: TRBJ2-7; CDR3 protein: CASSRSYEQYF
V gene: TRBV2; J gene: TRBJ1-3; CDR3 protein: CASRRRQGGNTIYF
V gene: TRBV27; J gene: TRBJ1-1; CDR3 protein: CASSRNDREGMNTEAFF
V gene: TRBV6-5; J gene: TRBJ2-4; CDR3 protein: CASRSQGAAKNIQYF
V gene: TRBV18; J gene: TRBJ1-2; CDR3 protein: CASSPLPPEVRGYGYTF
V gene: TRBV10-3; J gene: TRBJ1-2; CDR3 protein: CATTGGLDYGYTF
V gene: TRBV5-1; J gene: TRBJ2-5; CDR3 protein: CASSPGSGSLQETQYF
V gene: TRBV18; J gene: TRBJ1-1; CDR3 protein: CASSPLLTGTEAFF
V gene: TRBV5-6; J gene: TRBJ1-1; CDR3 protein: CASSGQMNTEAFF
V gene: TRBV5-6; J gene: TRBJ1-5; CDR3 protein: CASSFGQRNQPQHF
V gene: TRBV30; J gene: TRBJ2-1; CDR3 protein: CAWGAGGRDNEQFF
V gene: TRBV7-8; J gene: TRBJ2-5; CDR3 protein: CASSPTSGGGLETQYF
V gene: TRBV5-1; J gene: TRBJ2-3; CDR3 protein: CASSGAGSTDTQYF
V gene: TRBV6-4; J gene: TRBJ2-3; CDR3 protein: CASSERLAGGLTDTQYF
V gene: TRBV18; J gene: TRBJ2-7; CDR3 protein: CASSPSTSSEQYF
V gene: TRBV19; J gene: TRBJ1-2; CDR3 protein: CASSISSGQGYGYTF
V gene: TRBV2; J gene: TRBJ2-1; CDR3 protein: CASSGFGTSSYNEQFF